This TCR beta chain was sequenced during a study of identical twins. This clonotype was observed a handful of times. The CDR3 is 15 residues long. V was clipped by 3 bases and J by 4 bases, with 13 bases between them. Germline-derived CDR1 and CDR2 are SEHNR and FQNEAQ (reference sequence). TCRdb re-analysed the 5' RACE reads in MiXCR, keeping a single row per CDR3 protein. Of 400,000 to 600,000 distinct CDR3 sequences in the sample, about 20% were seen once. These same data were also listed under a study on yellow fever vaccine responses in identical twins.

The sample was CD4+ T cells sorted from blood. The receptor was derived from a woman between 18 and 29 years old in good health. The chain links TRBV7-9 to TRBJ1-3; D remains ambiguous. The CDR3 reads CASSLNTDFGNTIYF. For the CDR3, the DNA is TGTGCCAGCAGCTTGAATACCGATTTCGGAAACACCATATATTTT.